Only a few counts were recorded for the clone carrying this T cell receptor (beta chain). The data were obtained in a study of T cells after yellow fever vaccination. They built TCR cDNA with 5'RACE template switching, a step that put in a universal primer site and UMIs. TCRdb itself ran the 5' RACE reads through MiXCR, one entry per CDR3 protein. Counted here are about 630,000 distinct CDR3 sequences, approximately 13% occurring once; the ten biggest clones make up about 15%. Germline V gives CDR1 LGHNA, CDR2 YSLEER. The CDR3 is 14 amino acids. V lost 4 bases, J lost 3 bases, and 12 bases lay in between.

This receptor was obtained from a man aged 30 to 39 who received the YFV17D yellow fever vaccine. The material was PBMCs, obtained on the day of the yellow fever booster vaccination. The chain joins TRBV4-3 to TRBJ1-1, with D unclear. CDR3 sequence (DNA): TGCGCCAGCAGCCCGGACCCTTCGGACACTGAAGCTTTCTTT. It encodes CASSPDPSDTEAFF.